This T cell receptor (beta chain) stems from a study of cytotoxic CD8 clonotypes in ibrutinib-treated CLL. Study-wide context: Investigators collected response samples after a median approximately twelve months of treatment, range 6 to 36. Mean per-sample yields comprised 255,043 productive templates and 85,000 to 95,000 productive rearrangements. Study-wide points: Against age-matched healthy donors, baseline clonality ran higher and tracked circulating CD8+ T-cell counts. Clonality rose at ibrutinib response, held steady in sustained remission, and fell toward baseline at progression.

Libraries were prepared by immunoSEQ multiplex PCR; TCRdb keeps only in-frame clonotypes and omits some of them. The profile covers 130,000 or so clones, with roughly 88% appearing a single time and over 2% taken by the ten largest. The CDR3 length is 14 residues. The germline V and J ends were trimmed by 0 bases and 3 bases, with 8 bases remaining between them. CDR1 and CDR2 (germline): SGHTA, FQGNSA. This clone has more than one count but fewer than ten. Its antigen is currently unknown. Sequencing used PBMCs, obtained after 24 months of ibrutinib treatment. This chain links TRBV7-2 with TRBJ1-2; D might be TRBD1 (5 bases). The source is a human donor with chronic lymphocytic leukemia. DNA of the CDR3: TGTGCCAGCAGCTTAGCGATCAGGGACTATGGCTACACCTTC. Encoded protein: CASSLAIRDYGYTF.